Shown below are 25 T cell receptor beta chains from a single sample sequenced in a study of molecular identifiers for immune sequencing clone quantification. TCRdb recomputed calls from the PCR reads with MiXCR, one row per CDR3 protein. The sample lists about 320,000 distinct CDR3 sequences, around a fifth occurring once. The sequencing input was naive CD8+ T cells from blood, with Jurkat cell RNA spiked in. Subset denoted: FACS-sorted CD8+CD4-CCR7+CD45RA+ naive T cells. These receptors originate from a human donor in good health. Some libraries in this study had Jurkat cell RNA spiked in.

This clonotype was observed at least ten times. DNA of the CDR3: TGTGCCAGCAGCCGCATCGGGACAGCTACCGACGAGCAGTACTTC. It specifies CASSRIGTATDEQYF. The chain has TRBV6-5 and TRBJ2-7, with 7 nucleotides matching TRBD1. Germline V CDR1 and CDR2: MNHEY, SVGAGI. V was clipped by 6 bases and J by 5 bases; unmatched bases: 13. The CDR3 extends over 15 amino acids.

This clonotype was picked up many times. This sequence joins TRBV11-2 and TRBJ2-7; D might be TRBD1 (5 bases). Trimming left V 5 bases short and J 2 bases short, with 10 bases between. This CDR3 comprises 13 residues. Per germline, CDR1 SGHAT and CDR2 FQNNGV. The CDR3 region has the DNA TGTGCCAGCAGCGAAGGCAGGGCCTACGAGCAGTACTTC. It specifies CASSEGRAYEQYF.

This clonotype was detected many times. This chain links TRBV9 with TRBJ2-5; 11 nucleotides line up with TRBD2. CDR3 length equals 14 residues. In germline, CDR1 is SGDLS, CDR2 YYNGEE. With 5 bases clipped from V and 2 bases from J, the junction kept 2 bases outside the gene matches. The chain's CDR3 is CASSTSGGQETQYF. For the CDR3, the DNA is TGTGCCAGCAGTACTAGCGGGGGACAAGAGACCCAGTACTTC.

This clonotype has at least ten counts. The chain is built from TRBV4-3 and TRBJ2-7; 7 nucleotides agree with TRBD1. The ends lost 4 bases at V and 6 bases at J; junction bases unmatched: 9. Germline loops: CDR1 LGHNA, CDR2 YSLEER. The CDR3 sequence is 14 residues long. The DNA for the CDR3 is TGCGCCAGCAGCCCGGGGACAGCCCCCCTCGAGCAGTACTTC. Translation gives CASSPGTAPLEQYF.

This clonotype was seen ten or more times. The chain has TRBV20-1 and TRBJ2-7; possible D gene TRBD1, 5 bases. Trimming pared 5 bases from V and 0 bases from J, leaving 11 bases between. The CDR3 spans 13 residues. Germline-derived CDR1 and CDR2 are DFQATT and SNEGSKA (reference sequence). The CDR3 protein is CSAGHPSSYEQYF. CDR3 sequence (DNA): TGCAGTGCTGGACATCCGAGCTCCTACGAGCAGTACTTC.

This clonotype occurred a few times. The chain employs TRBV7-9 and TRBJ2-3; D possibly corresponds to TRBD1 (7 bases). The CDR3 contains 14 residues. Germline CDR1 SEHNR, CDR2 FQNEAQ (reference sequence). The V end was cut by 11 bases, the J end by 3 bases, with 18 bases between. The CDR3: CAGQEGTATDTQYF. In DNA form, the CDR3 reads TGTGCCGGGCAGGAGGGGACAGCTACAGATACGCAGTATTTT.

This clonotype was observed a few times. The chain combines TRBV11-2 with TRBJ1-2; no reliable D call. V lost 5 bases and J lost 2, with 9 bases in between. The CDR3 is 13 residues long. Germline lookup yields CDR1 SGHAT and CDR2 FQNNGV. CDR3: CASSRQDNYGYTF. DNA for the CDR3: TGTGCCAGCAGCCGGCAGGACAACTATGGCTACACCTTC.

This clonotype appeared many times. The rearrangement links TRBV7-9 to TRBJ1-1; D not certain. V shed 1 base and J shed 6 bases, with 9 bases lying between them. Per germline, CDR1 SEHNR and CDR2 FQNEAQ (reference sequence). CDR3 length equals 13 residues. Here the CDR3 DNA reads TGTGCCAGCAGCTTAGTAGTTGAGGCTGAAGCTTTCTTT. Residues: CASSLVVEAEAFF.

The J gene is TRBJ2-7, the V gene TRBV11-2, with D uncertain. V was pared by 2 bases and J by 2 bases, with 22 bases between. There are 18 residues in the CDR3. Germline assignment: CDR1 SGHAT and CDR2 FQNNGV. DNA for the CDR3: TGTGCCAGCAGCTTAAGGGTCAGCCTTAGCCCCCTCCCCTACGAGCAGTACTTC. This translates into CASSLRVSLSPLPYEQYF. Together with reference TRBV11-2 and TRBJ2-7, the CDR3 gives the full variable domain: EAGVAQSPRYKIIEKRQSVAFWCNPISGHATLYWYQQILGQGPKLLIQFQNNGVVDDSQLPKDRFSAERLKGVDSTLKIQPAKLEDSAVYLCASSLRVSLSPLPYEQYFGPGTRLTVT.

This clonotype was detected many times. V is TRBV5-1 and J is TRBJ2-1; D possibly corresponds to TRBD2 (6 bases). CDR1 and CDR2 from the germline V gene are SGHRS and YFSETQ. The length of the CDR3 is 17 residues. Between the trimmed V and J ends, which lost 4 bases and 4 bases, there was a span of 21 bases. CDR3 sequence: CASSPGRRERGYNEQFF. CDR3 sequence (DNA): TGCGCCAGCAGCCCGGGTCGGCGGGAAAGAGGGTACAATGAGCAGTTCTTC.

This clonotype was seen many times. The chain carries TRBV6-5 and TRBJ2-5; TRBD1 agrees at 10 bases. Trimming removed 0 bases from V and 4 bases from J; junction bases left unmatched: 5. This CDR3 region has 16 residues. Germline lookup yields CDR1 MNHEY and CDR2 SVGAGI. The CDR3 DNA follows: TGTGCCAGCAGTTACTCCACGACAGGGGGCTTAGAGACCCAGTACTTC. Translation gives CASSYSTTGGLETQYF.

The sample holds many counts of this clonotype. The chain recombines TRBV7-2 with TRBJ2-1, with 13 bases that match TRBD2. The CDR3 totals 18 residues. Germline V gives CDR1 SGHTA, CDR2 FQGNSA. V shed 5 bases, J shed 8 bases, and the junction held 15 bases outside the gene matches. CDR3 loop: CASSPGLAGAPSPDEQFF. CDR3 bases: TGTGCCAGCAGCCCAGGACTAGCGGGGGCCCCCTCCCCTGATGAGCAGTTCTTC.

This clonotype was counted many times. The chain recombines TRBV12-5 with TRBJ1-1, with D tentatively TRBD1 (5 bases). The V gene lost 2 bases and the J gene lost 1 base, with 14 bases spanning the gap. Germline values: CDR1 LGHNT, CDR2 FRNRAP. The CDR3 is 16 amino acids. The DNA of the CDR3 is TGTGCTAGTGGTTTGACCTCTTCAGGGCAGAACACTGAAGCTTTCTTT. Translated, it gives CASGLTSSGQNTEAFF.

Many counts were recorded for this clonotype. The chain joins TRBV11-2 to TRBJ2-1, with 9 bases identical to TRBD2. The V segment lost 5 bases and the J segment 3 bases; nucleotides outside the gene matches: 8. Germline CDR1 and CDR2: SGHAT and FQNNGV. The CDR3 runs 16 residues. The CDR3 DNA follows: TGTGCCAGCAGCACTCTGCCAGCGGGAGGCTACAATGAGCAGTTCTTC. Amino acids: CASSTLPAGGYNEQFF.

The J gene is TRBJ1-3, the V gene TRBV6-2 or TRBV6-3; D ambiguous. V lost 5 bases and J lost 1, with 15 bases in between. CDR1 and CDR2 from the germline V gene are MNHEY and SVGEGT. The CDR3 has 16 residues. In DNA, the CDR3 is TGTGCCAGCAGTCCGGTCCGGTTATCATCTGGAAACACCATATATTTT. It yields the protein CASSPVRLSSGNTIYF.

This clonotype was counted at least ten times. This chain connects TRBV20-1 to TRBJ2-3, with D maybe TRBD2 (7 bases). The CDR3 loop spans 13 amino acids. The V gene's germline CDR1 is DFQATT and CDR2 SNEGSKA (reference sequence). CDR3 sequence: CSADGGRSDTQYF. CDR3 DNA: TGCAGCGCGGACGGGGGGCGTTCAGATACGCAGTATTTT.

Turning to this clonotype: Since a much larger clone is just one base distant, this may be a read error. The V gene is TRBV12-3 or TRBV12-4, the J gene TRBJ2-2, with D possibly matching TRBD1 (5 bases). The CDR3 totals 16 residues. The CDR3 region is CAGSPDSPTHTGELFF. CDR3 coding DNA: TGTGCCGGCAGCCCAGACAGCCCTACGCACACCGGGGAGCTGTTTTTT.

This clonotype was observed many times. The chain carries TRBV4-3 and TRBJ1-6, with D hard to call. The CDR3 length is 13 residues. V was cut by 2 bases and J by 8 bases, with 7 bases left in between. Germline V lookup: CDR1 LGHNA, CDR2 YSLEER. CDR3 residues: CASSQFLDSPLHF. The CDR3 region has the DNA TGCGCCAGCAGCCAATTCCTTGATTCACCCCTCCACTTT.

This clonotype has at least ten counts. J is TRBJ2-6 and V is TRBV28; perhaps TRBD1 as D (7 bases). Trimming left V 5 bases short and J 4 bases short, with 15 bases between. This CDR3 has 16 residues. From germline, CDR1 is MDHEN and CDR2 SYDVKM. The CDR3: CASSPTGRRGANVLTF. Written as DNA, the CDR3 is TGTGCCAGCAGTCCGACAGGGAGGAGGGGGGCCAACGTCCTGACTTTC.

This clonotype appeared many times. The V gene is TRBV12-3 or TRBV12-4, the J gene TRBJ2-3; D remains ambiguous. V was cut by 1 base and J by 14 bases, with 10 bases left in between. The CDR3 is 11 residues long. The CDR3 spells CASSLGRWGYF. The CDR3 DNA follows: TGTGCCAGCAGTTTAGGCCGATGGGGGTATTTT.

V usage is TRBV7-9 and J usage is TRBJ2-7; 8 bases agree with TRBD1. From germline, CDR1 is SEHNR and CDR2 FQNEAQ (reference sequence). Trimming took 6 bases from V and 2 from J; bases not matched to a gene: 9. The CDR3 is made up of 15 amino acids. Written as DNA, the CDR3 is TGTGCCAGCAGACCCGGACAGGGTGGTGCCTACGAGCAGTACTTC. This encodes CASRPGQGGAYEQYF.

This clonotype occurred many times. This chain connects TRBV5-5 to TRBJ2-2, with TRBD1 identical over 8 bases. The germline gives CDR1 SGHKS, CDR2 YYEKEE (reference sequence). The CDR3 contains 16 residues. J was trimmed by 2 bases and V by 4 bases; bases with no gene match: 7. The CDR3 sequence: CASSGGQGYNTGELFF. For the CDR3, the DNA is TGTGCCAGCAGCGGAGGACAGGGCTATAACACCGGGGAGCTGTTTTTT.

This clonotype occurred a few times. The V call is TRBV9, the J call TRBJ2-7; TRBD2 matches 14 bases. Losses at the gene ends were 3 bases for V and 5 bases for J; bases not matched to a gene: 16. Germline V lookup: CDR1 SGDLS, CDR2 YYNGEE. CDR3 size: 19 residues. The CDR3 DNA is TGTGCCAGCAGCGCAGGATCCGGGACTAGCGGGGGATCGTACGACGAGCAGTACTTC. Its translation: CASSAGSGTSGGSYDEQYF.

The sample holds many counts of this clonotype. The rearrangement uses TRBV6-6 and TRBJ1-2; 7 bases are shared with TRBD1. The CDR3 extends over 15 amino acids. J lost 8 bases, V lost 0 bases, and 9 bases had no gene match. Germline V lookup: CDR1 MNHNY, CDR2 SVGAGI (reference sequence). CDR3 amino acids: CASSYSPTGFEGYTF. The CDR3 nucleotides are TGTGCCAGCAGTTACTCCCCGACAGGGTTTGAAGGCTACACCTTC.

This clonotype was picked up a small number of times. This rearrangement joins TRBV29-1 to TRBJ2-7; 7 bases line up with TRBD1. CDR1 and CDR2 from the germline V gene are SQVTM and ANQGSEA. CDR3 size: 12 residues. V was clipped by 6 bases and J by 2 bases; unmatched bases: 4. The CDR3 coding sequence is TGCAGCGTGATGGACAGGACCTACGAGCAGTACTTC. Translation gives CSVMDRTYEQYF.